The sequence of this T cell receptor (beta chain) was determined in a study of siplizumab effects on memory and regulatory T cells. This CDR3 region has 14 residues. Trimming left V 5 bases short and J 8 bases short, with 19 bases between. CDR1 is SQVTM, CDR2 ANQGSEA, per germline. With regard to this clone: Its specificity is not known.

The study, taken as a whole, reports: Of the alloreactive clones, only a minor fraction mapped to unstimulated subsets.

Per sample, about 10^5 TCR templates underwent assay. Clones were read by immunoSEQ multiplex PCR, and TCRdb kept only the in-frame ones, dropping some. This table has some 120,000 clones, approximately 94% appearing once. The V gene is TRBV29-1, the J gene TRBJ2-4; weak D call: TRBD2 (5 bases). The sequencing input was non-Treg CD4+ T cells sorted from blood. The sequence was obtained from a human donor in good health. The CDR3 coding sequence is TGCAGCGTTCGGGCCTCGGGGTTTTTGGACATTCAGTACTTC. Encoded protein: CSVRASGFLDIQYF.